These 2 T cell receptor beta chains were sequenced from one sample in a study of blood T cell repertoires in COVID-19 (dated by TCRdb to 2018 to 2020). The library was built by means of the immunoSEQ multiplex PCR assay. Held by TCRdb, this immuneACCESS table contains in-frame sequences only and omits some clones. Under half of the omission traces to an unresolved V gene where checked; the cause of the rest is unknown. The sample includes some 220,000 clones, with 80% to 95% observed a single time. Clones ranked in the top ten supply 0.83% of the sample. Input material: peripheral blood. The receptors were sampled from a young man with COVID-19, enrolled during active disease.

On this clone itself: Other DNA sequences in this sample translate to the same CDR3. The V gene is TRBV18, the J gene TRBJ2-3; 9 nucleotides match TRBD2. J was trimmed by 0 bases and V by 2 bases; bases with no gene match: 0. Germline V lookup: CDR1 KGHSH, CDR2 LQKENI. The CDR3 loop spans 15 amino acids. The CDR3 DNA follows: TGTGCCAGCTCACCAGCGGGGGGGAGCACAGATACGCAGTATTTT. It codes for CASSPAGGSTDTQYF.

The chain carries TRBV5-1 and TRBJ2-6, with TRBD1 as a possible D gene (6 bases). Trimming shortened V by 0 bases and J by 2 bases, and 9 bases separated the two germline ends. The CDR3 is made up of 16 amino acids. The germline V gene encodes CDR1 SGHRS and CDR2 YFSETQ. CDR3 DNA: TGCGCCAGCAGCTTGGTAACAGGGCCTGGGGCCAACGTCCTGACTTTC. Its protein is CASSLVTGPGANVLTF.